The present T cell receptor (beta chain) was sequenced within a study of T cell changes during pregnancy in multiple sclerosis. Clones were sequenced by immunoSEQ multiplex PCR, and TCRdb holds only the in-frame ones, with some missing. The sample has about 30,000 clones, roughly 90% seen once. The material was CD4+ T cells from peripheral blood mononuclear cells, obtained in the first trimester of pregnancy. The source is a female donor in good health, enrolled as a control in a pregnancy study.

CDR3 sequence reads: CASSEGPSSRSKTQYF. CDR3 DNA sequence: TGCGCCAGCAGCGAAGGCCCCTCGTCGAGGTCGAAGACCCAGTACTTC. This sequence joins TRBV10-1 and TRBJ2-5; D unclear. V was shortened by 6 bases and J by 6 bases, with 23 bases between the two germline ends. Germline CDR1 and CDR2: WNHNN and SYGVQD (reference sequence). CDR3 length equals 16 residues.